The sequence of this TCR beta chain was determined in a study of naive and memory T cell subsets (TCRdb year 2017). Describing the broader study: An open-source, UMI-based TCR alpha and beta sequencing pipeline was applied to sorted naive and memory peripheral blood T cell subsets. The functional CMV T cell responses agreed completely with IgG serology results. RNA was DNase-treated and reverse transcribed with TCR constant-region primers, mostly using SuperScript III.

For CDR1 and CDR2, the germline V gene lists SGHNT and YENEEA. Deletion took 1 base off V and 2 bases off J, with a span of 9 bases between the germline ends. Spanning cysteine to phenylalanine, the CDR3 consists of 14 amino acids. Only the CDR3 portion is preserved as DNA: 42 bases, with reading frame beginning at the first base. TCR alpha and beta chain libraries were amplified separately from the second PCR step onward. To determine each donor's CMV status, fresh PBMCs were stimulated overnight with CMV viral lysate, and IFNgamma production from CD4+ T cells was then assessed. Using Miltenyi beads, CD4 T cells were first positively selected, and CD8 T cells were then positively selected from the CD4-negative fraction. Cells stained for CD3, CD4, CD8, CD45RA, CD27 and a live/dead dye were sorted on a BD Aria II into four subsets by CD45RA and CD27. A few healthy volunteers provided blood, and each donor's sample was split into CD4 and CD8 T cells and then further divided into four differentiation subsets. Roughly 120 ml of peripheral blood was taken from each donor, and PBMC were separated by density-gradient centrifugation on Ficoll-Paque PLUS. Sorted cells were lysed in RLT buffer, after which RNA was extracted using a Qiagen RNeasy kit and stored at -80 degrees C.

Summary of the overall study and its limitations: Following error correction, more than 95% of naive TCR sequences occurred only once, which made naive abundance distributions much steeper than those of memory subsets. In both CD4 and CD8 cells, a rise in Gini index and a fall in Shannon and inverse Simpson diversity were observed from naive through CM, EM and EMRA. A clonotype was defined as a single alpha or beta chain sequence rather than as a paired alpha/beta receptor. The repertoire findings for the naive and memory subsets could not be validated, as no ground truth was available. A few larger clonotypes were found in naive repertoires, especially CD8, and these larger clonotypes were possibly memory cells re-expressing CD45RA. The abundance of TCRs followed a power law with an exponent that differed between naive and memory subsets yet stayed consistent across the three individuals. RNA-based TCR counts may be affected by expression changes linked to T cell activation and differentiation.

This clonotype was seen a handful of times. It lacks a known antigen. Per-nucleotide qualities are absent, and no much larger clonotype sits a single base away. The method behind the library was UMI-ligation and nested PCR. An equimolar mix of two oligonucleotides covering both TRBC1 and TRBC2 was used as the beta constant-region primer. Four rounds of PCR, combining the SP2 primer with nested alpha and beta constant-region primers, were used to amplify the ligated cDNA. A single-stranded oligonucleotide bearing the SP2 primer plus a 12-nucleotide UMI was ligated onto the 3' end of the cDNA by T4 RNA ligase 1. The ligation reaction was kept at 16 degrees C for 20-24 hours. To avoid over-amplification, PCR2 was usually performed as a SYBR Green qPCR and halted once a predetermined threshold was reached. Agencourt AMPure XP magnetic beads were used for all purifications after the first. Library amounts were measured by Qubit and library quality was assessed on a TapeStation, where the main peak was expected at around 650 bp. Sequencing of the pooled libraries was done on an Illumina MiSeq using v2 2x251 paired-end kits, which typically yielded roughly 0.95-2.1 million reads per sample. Each sample was pooled at 3.5 to 5 nM, and about 4.5-7% PhiX was included to help cluster recognition. Processing in the source paper ran as follows. FASTQ reads processed by Demultiplexor were assigned V and J genes by Decombinator through tag matching that tolerated a single base-pair mismatch. By using UMIs, Collapsinator corrected both sequencing errors and the frequency errors caused by PCR heterogeneity. CDR3Translator translated TCRs and extracted CDR3s from the conserved cysteine to the FGXG phenylalanine, flagging non-productive sequences. Repertoires were subsampled to equal numbers of UMI-defined TCRs before Gini, Shannon entropy and inverse Simpson indices were calculated. Power-law fits to clonotype abundance distributions were performed by maximum likelihood within the linear range. When run on a single naive CD8 sample, MIGEC and the pipeline yielded similar UMI counts, similar unique TCR numbers and similar clonal distributions. In one analysis, naive TCRs that were also found in any memory subset of the same donor were excluded from the naive repertoire. Repertoires were searched for some 7,000 CMV-associated CDR3 sequences compiled from VDJdb and a published dataset. The public reads were quality trimmed at Q25 with fastp and then assembled into clones with MiXCR by TCRdb, keeping productive beta chains. CDR3 protein duplicates are merged, each entry listing the most common genes and DNA. What appears here as the V and J calls and clone size reflects TCRdb's work, not the paper's. The sample table shows over 110,000 distinct CDR3 sequences, and approximately 20% are seen once. Around 0.63% of the sample is taken by the ten largest.

The receptor's source is a human donor in good health. The rearrangement joined TRBV11-3 to TRBJ2-7; the D region is possibly TRBD1 or TRBD2, each matching across 5 bases. Sequenced material: naive CD8+ T cells from blood. The meaning of the sample's cell subset or site label: naive T cells, CD45RA high CD27+. The DNA is as follows: TGTGCCAGCAGCTTAGGCGAGGGGACCTACGAGCAGTACTTC. Its coded protein is CASSLGEGTYEQYF.